These T cell receptor beta chains were read from a single sample in a study of sequential checkpoint blockade in melanoma. The table came from immunoSEQ multiplex PCR; TCRdb's copy has only in-frame clones and leaves some out. The sample lists around 10,000 clones, about 26% occurring once. This specimen was tumor tissue (inferred from file names), taken from a patient given nivolumab and ipilimumab in sequence. The receptors were sampled from a human donor with melanoma. CDR3s include the opening cysteine and the closing phenylalanine or tryptophan. A D gene is named only where the DNA matches it firmly. Clone size is given for some rows only: seen once, a few or many times, or a class if the clone is expanded.

NA TRBJ2-5 NA TRBV29-1 CSVDGSQETQYF TGCAGCGTTGACGGCAGCCAAGAGACCCAGTACTTC
NA TRBJ2-5 NA TRBV21-1 CASSKAWDRDRTSIRPLHKETQYF TGTGCCAGCAGCAAAGCGTGGGACCGGGACAGGACATCTATTCGCCCGCTTCACAAAGAGACCCAGTACTTC
NA TRBJ1-2 NA TRBV19 CASSRRQDPNYGYTF TGTGCCAGTAGTAGGCGGCAGGACCCTAACTATGGCTACACCTTC
NA TRBJ2-3 NA TRBV19 CASSIPSRSYSTDTQYF TGTGCCAGTAGTATACCCAGCAGGAGCTATAGCACAGATACGCAGTATTTT
NA TRBJ1-6 NA TRBV19 CASSSERGSPLHF TGTGCCAGTAGTAGTGAAAGAGGTTCACCCCTCCACTTT
TRBD1 TRBJ2-5 many TRBV11-3 CASSQTGDQETQYF TGTGCCAGCAGTCAAACAGGGGACCAAGAGACCCAGTACTTC
NA TRBJ2-5 few TRBV6-8 CASRRVGQETQYF TGTGCCAGCCGGCGGGTAGGACAAGAGACCCAGTACTTC
NA TRBJ2-3 NA TRBV6-8 CASSWTITTDTQYF TGTGCCAGCAGTTGGACAATCACCACAGATACGCAGTATTTT
TRBD1 TRBJ2-3 few TRBV6-8 CASKLTGGSDTQYF TGTGCCAGCAAACTGACAGGGGGCTCAGATACGCAGTATTTT
TRBD1 TRBJ1-1 NA TRBV19 CASSPRTGSSTEAFF TGTGCCAGTAGTCCCCGGACAGGGTCGAGCACTGAAGCTTTCTTT
NA TRBJ1-1 few TRBV15 CATSGRFLNTEAFF TGTGCCACCAGCGGTCGTTTCTTGAACACTGAAGCTTTCTTT
TRBD1 TRBJ1-3 few TRBV6-8 CASTPRGDSGNTIYF TGTGCCAGCACTCCCAGGGGGGACTCTGGAAACACCATATATTTT
NA TRBJ2-3 NA TRBV6-8 CASSYLRGTGTDTQYF TGTGCCAGCAGTTACTTGAGGGGGACTGGCACAGATACGCAGTATTTT
NA TRBJ1-1 once TRBV18 CASSPGIGQLEAFF TGTGCCAGCTCCCCAGGTATAGGGCAGCTGGAAGCTTTCTTT
NA TRBJ1-1 many TRBV11-3 CASSQGLTNTEAFF TGTGCCAGCAGCCAGGGACTCACGAACACTGAAGCTTTCTTT
NA TRBJ1-2 NA TRBV6-8 CASSYPEGWGGYTF TGTGCCAGCAGTTATCCGGAGGGCTGGGGTGGCTACACCTTC
NA TRBJ2-3 NA TRBV9 CASSVEGRVTDTQYF TGTGCCAGCAGCGTAGAAGGGCGGGTCACAGATACGCAGTATTTT
TRBD2 TRBJ2-5 NA TRBV11-3 CASSRAGGQETQYF TGTGCCAGCAGCAGAGCGGGGGGACAAGAGACCCAGTACTTC
NA TRBJ1-5 NA TRBV19 CASSIIKGRGDQPQHF TGTGCCAGTAGTATAATAAAGGGTAGAGGGGATCAGCCCCAGCATTTT
NA TRBJ1-4 few TRBV6-8 CATLKGQDREKLFF TGTGCCACCCTGAAAGGGCAGGATCGTGAAAAACTGTTTTTT
TRBD2 TRBJ2-1 many TRBV11-3 CASSLTFQASGGPPPGQFF TGTGCCAGCAGCTTAACGTTTCAGGCTAGCGGGGGGCCCCCACCGGGGCAGTTCTTC
NA TRBJ1-1 NA TRBV18 CASSLLGGANTEAFF TGTGCCAGCTCACTCCTGGGGGGAGCGAACACTGAAGCTTTCTTT
TRBD1 TRBJ1-2 medium-sized TRBV6-8 CASSAQGLGGYTF TGTGCCAGCAGTGCACAGGGGTTGGGGGGCTACACCTTC
NA TRBJ2-7 many TRBV11-3 CASSFSVGPPPSYEQYF TGTGCCAGCAGCTTCTCCGTAGGTCCACCGCCTTCCTACGAGCAGTACTTC
NA TRBJ1-2 few TRBV6-8 CASTEDGSNYGYTF TGTGCCAGCACCGAGGACGGCAGCAACTATGGCTACACCTTC
NA TRBJ2-5 many TRBV11-3 CASSLRGALQETQYF TGTGCCAGCAGCTTACGCGGGGCCCTCCAAGAGACCCAGTACTTC
NA TRBJ1-6 NA TRBV18 CASSPSGSSYNSPLHF TGTGCCAGCTCACCGTCGGGGAGCTCCTATAATTCACCCCTCCACTTT
NA TRBJ2-5 many TRBV9 CASSYGMGQGETQYF TGTGCCAGCAGTTACGGAATGGGGCAGGGAGAGACCCAGTACTTC
TRBD1 TRBJ2-3 NA TRBV10-2 CASRQGQGDTQYF TGCGCCAGCCGACAGGGGCAAGGGGATACGCAGTATTTT
NA TRBJ1-1 NA TRBV5-1 CASSLDPANTEAFF TGCGCCAGCAGCTTGGATCCGGCGAACACTGAAGCTTTCTTT
NA TRBJ1-5 NA TRBV28 CATREGNQPQHF TGTGCCACCAGGGAGGGAAATCAGCCCCAGCATTTT
NA TRBJ1-3 NA TRBV10-2 CASQSTRSGNTIYF TGCGCCAGCCAGTCGACGAGATCTGGAAACACCATATATTTT
NA TRBJ1-6 NA TRBV5-1 CASSGQGSFNSPLHF TGCGCCAGCAGCGGCCAGGGCAGTTTTAATTCACCCCTCCACTTT
TRBD1 TRBJ2-7 NA TRBV6-8 CAISAGPSGQGPEQYF TGTGCCATCAGTGCAGGACCTTCGGGACAGGGACCCGAGCAGTACTTC
NA TRBJ1-1 NA TRBV7-8 CASSLSLGAEAFF TGTGCCAGCAGCTTATCCCTCGGGGCTGAAGCTTTCTTT
NA TRBJ2-1 NA TRBV5-1 CASSFTGTRGTHEQFF TGCGCCAGCAGCTTCACCGGGACTCGGGGGACCCATGAGCAGTTCTTC
NA TRBJ1-2 NA TRBV28 CASSSEGRVVGYTF TGTGCCAGCAGTTCGGAGGGTAGAGTGGTTGGCTACACCTTC
NA TRBJ1-1 many TRBV11-3 CASSYRPPPGRRTEAFF TGTGCCAGCAGCTATCGCCCTCCCCCGGGTCGACGAACTGAAGCTTTCTTT
TRBD1 TRBJ1-3 NA TRBV5-1 CASSPGQNWDTIYF TGCGCCAGCAGCCCGGGACAGAACTGGGACACCATATATTTT
NA TRBJ1-1 many TRBV11-3 CASSLASRSLNTEAFF TGTGCCAGCAGCTTGGCCTCACGTAGCCTAAACACTGAAGCTTTCTTT
TRBD1 TRBJ2-7 NA TRBV11-3 CASSRWDRSYEQYF TGTGCCAGCAGCAGGTGGGACAGATCCTACGAGCAGTACTTC